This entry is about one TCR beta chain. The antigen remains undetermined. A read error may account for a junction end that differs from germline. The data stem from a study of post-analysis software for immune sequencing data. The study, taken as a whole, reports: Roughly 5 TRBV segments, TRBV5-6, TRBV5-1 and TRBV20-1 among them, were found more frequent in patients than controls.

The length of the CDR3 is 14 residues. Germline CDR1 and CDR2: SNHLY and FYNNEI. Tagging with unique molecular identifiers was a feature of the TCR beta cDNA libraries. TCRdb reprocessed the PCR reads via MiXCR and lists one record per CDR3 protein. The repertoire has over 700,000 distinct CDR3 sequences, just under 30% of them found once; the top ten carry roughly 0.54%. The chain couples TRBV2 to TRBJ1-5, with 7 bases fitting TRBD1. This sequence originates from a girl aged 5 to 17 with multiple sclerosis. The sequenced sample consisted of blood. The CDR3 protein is CTSKPTGSNQPQHF. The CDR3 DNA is TGTACCAGCAAACCGACAGGGTCCAATCAGCCCCAGCATTTT.